This T cell receptor (beta chain) was identified during a study of shared clonotypes between healthy human individuals. The CDR3 spans 16 residues. From germline, CDR1 is MGHRA and CDR2 YSYEKL. The ends lost 5 bases at V and 3 bases at J; junction bases unmatched: 7. Source study methods: ImmunoSEQ output lacked quality scores and full-length reads, limiting matched filtering. Measured with immunoSEQ multiplex PCR; TCRdb has only the in-frame clones, and not every one. V, J and clone size reflect that table, while D and trimming were determined from the DNA. The profile shows fewer than 600,000 clones, about 85% of them singletons. This clone was recorded a few times.

The source is a woman aged 40 to 55 in good health. Some clones in this sample may be carry-over from other donors' samples. The chain combines TRBV4-1 with TRBJ1-6; 7 bases are a match to TRBD1. Sequenced material: PBMCs. CDR3: CASSYDREIYNSPLHF. The CDR3 DNA sequence: TGCGCCAGCAGCTACGACAGGGAGATCTATAATTCACCCCTCCACTTT.